The 28 T cell receptor beta chains below come from one sample, sequenced in a study of OX40 agonist ivuxolimab in advanced cancers. Here immunoSEQ multiplex PCR was the method, and the copy in TCRdb shows in-frame clones only, minus some. The sample has over 30,000 clones; roughly 80% are singletons. The sequencing here drew on CD4+ or CD8+ T cells sorted from blood, taken in a trial of the OX40 agonist ivuxolimab. These receptor sequences come from an adult with an advanced solid tumor such as melanoma, head and neck, liver or kidney cancer.

V is TRBV4-2 and J is TRBJ2-7; possible D gene TRBD1, 5 bases. The CDR3 loop spans 14 amino acids. The germline V and J ends were trimmed by 3 bases and 4 bases, with 13 bases remaining between them. Germline V gives CDR1 LGHNA, CDR2 YNFKEQ. CDR3 DNA sequence: TGTGCCAGCAGCCACAGACAGTTCGAGTACGAGCAGTACTTC. Its protein is CASSHRQFEYEQYF.

The DNA for the CDR3 is TGTGCCAGCAGCTCCTTCCAAACTCCGGGACCGAATTCACCCCTCCACTTT. Translation gives CASSSFQTPGPNSPLHF. This chain connects TRBV7-9 to TRBJ1-6; perhaps TRBD1 as D (5 bases). From germline, CDR1 is SEHNR and CDR2 FQNEAQ (reference sequence). The V gene lost 4 bases and the J gene lost 7 bases, with 20 bases spanning the gap. CDR3 size: 17 residues.

The CDR3 here is CAWAFPDRINTEAFF. As DNA, the CDR3 is TGTGCCTGGGCTTTCCCGGACAGAATTAACACTGAAGCTTTCTTT. This sequence joins TRBV30 and TRBJ1-1; possibly TRBD1 for D (6 bases). The V gene's germline CDR1 is GTSNPN and CDR2 SVGIG (reference sequence). Trimming removed 5 bases at V and 2 bases at J, with 18 bases between. CDR3 length equals 15 residues.

The chain recombines TRBV11-2 with TRBJ1-1; no definite D call. V was shortened by 3 bases and J by 3 bases, with 11 bases between the two germline ends. The germline gives CDR1 SGHAT, CDR2 FQNNGV. There are 14 residues in the CDR3. CDR3 region: CASSFSGSDTEAFF. CDR3 coding DNA: TGTGCCAGCAGCTTTTCGGGGTCGGACACTGAAGCTTTCTTT.

The chain links TRBV4-3 to TRBJ2-3, with a tentative D call TRBD1 (5 bases). Trimming removed 0 bases from V and 2 bases from J, with 15 bases in between. Germline CDR1 LGHNA, CDR2 YSLEER. This CDR3 comprises 17 residues. CDR3 DNA: TGCGCCAGCAGCCAAGAGCCTGCAGGGAAGGTCACAGATACGCAGTATTTT. Translating it yields CASSQEPAGKVTDTQYF.

The chain uses TRBV10-1 and TRBJ2-7, with D perhaps TRBD2 (5 bases). Trimming shortened V by 6 bases and J by 2 bases, and 20 bases separated the two germline ends. Germline CDR1 and CDR2: WNHNN and SYGVQD (reference sequence). There are 16 residues in the CDR3. The DNA of the CDR3 is TGCGCCAGCAGCCCAGCCGGGGTCGATTCCGCCTACGAGCAGTACTTC. It specifies CASSPAGVDSAYEQYF.

V is TRBV18 and J is TRBJ1-1; 7 nucleotides match TRBD1. V was pared by 3 bases and J by 1 base, with 5 bases of the junction left unmatched. Germline V gives CDR1 KGHSH, CDR2 LQKENI. The CDR3 loop spans 15 amino acids. For the CDR3, the DNA is TGTGCCAGCTCACCCACGGGACAGAAGAACACTGAAGCTTTCTTT. Its protein is CASSPTGQKNTEAFF.

The J gene is TRBJ2-3, the V gene TRBV6-1, with D uncertain. This CDR3 is built from 12 residues. Per germline, CDR1 MNHNS and CDR2 SASEGT. Deletions cut 6 bases from V and 3 bases from J, with 7 bases between. The DNA for the CDR3 is TGTGCCAGCAGCCTACTAACAGATACGCAGTATTTT. It yields the protein CASSLLTDTQYF.

This clone was seen only once. CDR3: CTSLRQDSYNEQFF. For the CDR3, the DNA is TGCACCTCATTGAGACAGGACTCCTACAATGAGCAGTTCTTC. The J gene is TRBJ2-1, the V gene TRBV29-1, with D possibly matching TRBD1 (6 bases). The germline V gene encodes CDR1 SQVTM and CDR2 ANQGSEA. This CDR3 region has 14 residues.

The rearrangement joins TRBV11-1 to TRBJ2-7, with D possibly called TRBD1 or TRBD2 (5 bases each). Germline V lookup: CDR1 SGHAT, CDR2 FQDESV (reference sequence). The CDR3 consists of 15 residues. The V end was cut by 7 bases, the J end by 4 bases, with 20 bases between. In DNA, the CDR3 is TGTGCCAGCACCTTCCTACCGGGACCGACTTACGAGCAGTACTTC. Translating it yields CASTFLPGPTYEQYF.

V gene TRBV6-1 combines with J gene TRBJ2-6; no firm D call. Germline CDR1 MNHNS, CDR2 SASEGT. This CDR3 is built from 15 residues. The V end was cut by 2 bases, the J end by 4 bases, with 9 bases between. CDR3: CASSETVAGANVLTF. CDR3 bases: TGTGCCAGCAGTGAAACTGTGGCGGGGGCCAACGTCCTGACTTTC.

The V gene is TRBV5-4, the J gene TRBJ2-7; 7 bases are a match to TRBD1. V gave up 4 bases and J gave up 4 bases; unmatched junction bases: 5. The CDR3 runs 13 residues. The germline V gene encodes CDR1 SGHNT and CDR2 YYREEE (reference sequence). In nucleotides, the CDR3 is TGTGCCAGCAGCATCAGGGGGTCGTACGAGCAGTACTTC. It codes for CASSIRGSYEQYF.

The chain links TRBV11-2 to TRBJ1-4, with unresolved D. CDR1 and CDR2 (germline): SGHAT, FQNNGV. This CDR3 is 13 amino acids long. The ends were cut back, 5 bases at V and 7 bases at J, with 11 bases in the middle. In nucleotides, the CDR3 is TGTGCCAGCAGCCAGGCGGCAGGTGAAAAACTGTTTTTT. This translates into CASSQAAGEKLFF.

The J gene is TRBJ2-1, the V gene TRBV7-3, with 7 positions matching TRBD2. V shed 4 bases, J shed 5 bases, and the junction held 2 bases outside the gene matches. This CDR3 has 13 residues. Germline assignment: CDR1 SGHTA and CDR2 FQGTGA. DNA of the CDR3: TGTGCCAGCAGCTGGGGAGGGGACAATGAGCAGTTCTTC. It yields the protein CASSWGGDNEQFF.

The V and J genes are TRBV21-1 and TRBJ2-5; TRBD1 is taken as the D call from the table, unchecked against the DNA. TRBV21-1 is reported as a pseudogene. This CDR3 is built from 15 residues. The CDR3 sequence: CASSSPDRDQETQYF. The CDR3 DNA sequence: TGTGCCAGCAGCTCCCCGGACAGGGACCAAGAGACCCAGTACTTC.

The genes are TRBV5-4 and TRBJ2-7; TRBD2 matches at 9 bases. Germline CDR1 is SGHNT and CDR2 is YYREEE (reference sequence). The CDR3 is 15 residues long. With 4 bases clipped from V and 1 base from J, the junction kept 6 bases outside the gene matches. CDR3 region: CASSPGLAGSYEQYF. CDR3 bases: TGTGCCAGCAGCCCGGGACTAGCAGGGTCCTACGAGCAGTACTTC.

V is TRBV7-2 and J is TRBJ2-7; no firm D call. The CDR3 spans 13 residues. Germline V gene data show CDR1 as SGHTA and CDR2 as FQGNSA. Trimming pared 5 bases from V and 3 bases from J, leaving 11 bases between. The CDR3 DNA is TGTGCCAGCAGCCCCGGGTCCAACTACGAGCAGTACTTC. As protein: CASSPGSNYEQYF.

This clone was detected once. This chain uses TRBV9 with TRBJ2-1; D is ambiguous. CDR1 is SGDLS and CDR2 is YYNGEE in the germline V gene. The CDR3 totals 16 residues. Deletions cut 2 bases from V and 0 bases from J, with 12 bases between. DNA of the CDR3: TGTGCCAGCAGCGTGTGGATGGACCCCTCCTACAATGAGCAGTTCTTC. It yields the protein CASSVWMDPSYNEQFF.

The CDR3 loop is CASSLGGPEVNEQFF. The DNA for the CDR3 is TGTGCCAGCAGCTTAGGAGGGCCTGAAGTCAATGAGCAGTTCTTC. The chain has TRBV7-6 and TRBJ2-1; weak D call: TRBD2 (5 bases). Looked up from germline, CDR1 is SGHVS and CDR2 is FNYEAQ. This CDR3 spans 15 amino acids. V gave up 1 base and J gave up 6 bases, with 13 bases separating them.

This clone was counted once. The CDR3 DNA follows: TGTGCCAGCAGCCTGATGGGCGGTACTGAAGCTTTCTTT. This gives the protein CASSLMGGTEAFF. The rearrangement joins TRBV27 to TRBJ1-1; D not resolved. CDR3 length: 13 amino acids. V lost 6 bases and J 5 bases, leaving 13 bases between the germline ends. Germline V gene data show CDR1 as MNHEY and CDR2 as SMNVEV (reference sequence).

This chain connects TRBV2 to TRBJ2-5, with TRBD1 matching 10 bases. Near its end, the DNA agrees better with TRBJ2-7, so the J call may be wrong. Germline CDR1 and CDR2: SNHLY and FYNNEI. This CDR3 spans 14 amino acids. The CDR3 spells CASTWTGGSYEQYF. The DNA of the CDR3 is TGTGCCAGCACCTGGACAGGGGGCTCCTACGAGCAGTACTTC.

The chain has TRBV15 and TRBJ2-1; 8 positions agree with TRBD2. Losses at the gene ends were 1 base for V and 4 bases for J; bases not matched to a gene: 3. Germline V lookup: CDR1 LNHNV, CDR2 YYDKDF (reference sequence). This CDR3 comprises 15 residues. CDR3 sequence (DNA): TGTGCCACCAGCAGAGGACGGGGGGGGTACAATGAGCAGTTCTTC. Translating it yields CATSRGRGGYNEQFF.

This clone was counted a few times. V is TRBV6-4 and J is TRBJ2-1; D remains ambiguous. Between the trimmed V and J ends, which lost 3 bases and 8 bases, there was a span of 11 bases. This CDR3 is built from 13 residues. Germline CDR1 reads MRHNA; CDR2 reads SNTAGT. The CDR3 bases are TGTGCCAGCAGTGAAAAGGGTTGGGATGAGCAGTTCTTC. As protein: CASSEKGWDEQFF.

In this sample, this clone turned up once. This chain joins TRBV4-1 and TRBJ2-7; D is undetermined. CDR1 is MGHRA, CDR2 YSYEKL, per germline. V lost 1 base and J lost 3, with 13 bases in between. The CDR3 is 15 residues long. In DNA form, the CDR3 reads TGCGCCAGCAGCCAAGGCAGGTCTATTAACTACGAGCAGTACTTC. Translation: CASSQGRSINYEQYF.

This clone was picked up a small number of times. The chain links TRBV29-1 to TRBJ2-1; 13 bases are a match to TRBD2. Trimming cost V 4 bases and J 4 bases; bases outside gene matches: 10. The length of the CDR3 is 17 residues. Looked up from germline, CDR1 is SQVTM and CDR2 is ANQGSEA. CDR3 coding DNA: TGCAGCGTTGCCGGGACTAGCGGGATCTCCCCATACAATGAGCAGTTCTTC. It yields the protein CSVAGTSGISPYNEQFF.

The chain carries TRBV7-9 and TRBJ2-5, with D perhaps TRBD1 or TRBD2 (5 bases each). Germline assignment: CDR1 SEHNR and CDR2 FQNEAQ (reference sequence). CDR3 length equals 14 residues. Trimming removed 2 bases at V and 5 bases at J, with 12 bases between. The CDR3 loop is CASSLTRGFETQYF. CDR3 nucleotides: TGTGCCAGCAGCTTAACTCGGGGCTTCGAGACCCAGTACTTC.

The chain employs TRBV19 and TRBJ1-5; no definite D call. The ends were cut back, 7 bases at V and 5 bases at J, with 18 bases in the middle. The CDR3 runs to 15 residues. Per germline, CDR1 LNHDA and CDR2 SQIVND (reference sequence). The DNA for the CDR3 is TGTGCCAGTACCACTCAGGAGGGTCCCCATCAGCCCCAGCATTTT. Translation gives CASTTQEGPHQPQHF.

The J gene is TRBJ1-1, the V gene TRBV4-1; D is perhaps TRBD1 (5 bases). This CDR3 has 17 residues. Germline V gene sequence: CDR1 MGHRA, CDR2 YSYEKL. V dropped 4 bases and J dropped 5 bases, with 23 bases sitting between them. CDR3 amino acids: CASSPFEGGMRGTEAFF. As DNA, the CDR3 is TGCGCCAGCAGCCCCTTCGAAGGCGGAATGCGGGGGACTGAAGCTTTCTTT.